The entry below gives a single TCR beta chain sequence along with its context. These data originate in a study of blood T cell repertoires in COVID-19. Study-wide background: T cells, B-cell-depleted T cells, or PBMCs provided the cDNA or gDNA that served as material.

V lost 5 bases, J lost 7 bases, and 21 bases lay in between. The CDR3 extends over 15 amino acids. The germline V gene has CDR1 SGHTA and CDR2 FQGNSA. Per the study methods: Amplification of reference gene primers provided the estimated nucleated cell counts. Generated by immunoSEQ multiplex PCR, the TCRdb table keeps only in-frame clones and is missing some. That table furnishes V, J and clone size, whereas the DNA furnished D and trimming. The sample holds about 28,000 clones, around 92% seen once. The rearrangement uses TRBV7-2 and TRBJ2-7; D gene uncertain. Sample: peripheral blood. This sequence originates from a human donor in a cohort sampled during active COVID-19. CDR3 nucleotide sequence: TGTGCCAGCAGCCCGCAGTATCACGCCGGGTTTGAGCAGTACTTC. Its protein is CASSPQYHAGFEQYF.